These 12 T cell receptor beta chains originate from one sample sequenced in a study of TIL therapy for anti-PD-1-resistant metastatic lung cancer. Sequencing used immunoSEQ v3. TCRdb's table, derived via immunoSEQ multiplex PCR, lists solely in-frame clones and lacks some. This table has 54,000 or so clones, around 87% appearing once. Regarding time point: pre-treatment sample, taken before nivolumab and TIL therapy. Here the sequenced sample was blood, taken at baseline. These TCRs come from a person aged 25-85 years with non-small cell lung cancer.

This chain joins TRBV2 and TRBJ2-2; D might be TRBD2 (5 bases). The CDR3 runs 15 residues. V lost 4 bases and J lost 5, with 14 bases in between. Germline-derived CDR1 and CDR2 are SNHLY and FYNNEI. CDR3 nucleotides: TGTGCCAGCAGTGGTGAGTCCCCGGGGACCGGGGAGCTGTTTTTT. This gives the protein CASSGESPGTGELFF.

The chain employs TRBV20-1 and TRBJ2-6; D tentatively reads TRBD1 or TRBD2 (6 bases each). Germline V gene sequence: CDR1 DFQATT, CDR2 SNEGSKA (reference sequence). The CDR3 extends over 15 amino acids. Trimming stripped 3 bases from V and 1 base from J, with 10 bases between. CDR3 coding DNA: TGCAGTGCTAGTGTAGGGGGGTCTGGGGCCAACGTCCTGACTTTC. Translating it yields CSASVGGSGANVLTF.

The chain links TRBV3-1 (or the pseudogene TRBV3-2) to TRBJ2-6; perhaps TRBD1 as D (6 bases). The length of the CDR3 is 15 residues. Germline CDR1 reads LGHDT; CDR2 reads YNNKEL (reference sequence). Trimming shortened V by 4 bases and J by 4 bases, and 11 bases separated the two germline ends. In DNA form, the CDR3 reads TGTGCCAGCAGCCCAGGGGCATCAGGGGCCAACGTCCTGACTTTC. As protein: CASSPGASGANVLTF.

The genes are TRBV18 and TRBJ2-3; 11 positions agree with TRBD2. V was clipped by 3 bases and J by 6 bases; unmatched bases: 11. Germline CDR1 KGHSH, CDR2 LQKENI. This CDR3 spans 17 amino acids. The chain's CDR3 is CASSPRLAGSSTDTQYF. The CDR3 region has the DNA TGTGCCAGCTCACCCAGACTAGCGGGAAGCTCCACGGATACGCAGTATTTT.

Points on this clone: The germline gene is not matched at one end of the junction; a read error may be the cause. V is TRBV10-3 and J is TRBJ1-1, with D perhaps matching TRBD1 (5 bases). The CDR3 loop spans 13 amino acids. The germline gives CDR1 ENHRY, CDR2 SYGVKD. CDR3 DNA: TGTGCCATCAGTGAAAGGGCTGGGACTGAAGTTTTCTTT. Protein: CAISERAGTEVFF.

The chain links TRBV5-1 to TRBJ1-1; TRBD1 is a possible D gene (5 bases). Germline loops: CDR1 SGHRS, CDR2 YFSETQ. CDR3 length: 15 amino acids. V was cut by 1 base and J by 3 bases, with 13 bases left in between. CDR3 sequence reads: CASSLHLPGDTEAFF. DNA of the CDR3: TGCGCCAGCAGCTTGCATCTTCCGGGGGACACTGAAGCTTTCTTT.

The rearrangement links TRBV3-1 (or the pseudogene TRBV3-2) to TRBJ1-1; perhaps TRBD1 as D (6 bases). The CDR3 length is 15 residues. Looked up from germline, CDR1 is LGHDT and CDR2 is YNNKEL (reference sequence). V was trimmed by 0 bases and J by 5 bases, leaving 13 bases between them. The CDR3 coding sequence is TGTGCCAGCAGCCAAGAAGGGGGGGCCTATACTGAAGCTTTCTTT. Translating it yields CASSQEGGAYTEAFF.

The rearrangement uses TRBV9 and TRBJ2-2; 8 bases map to TRBD2. The CDR3 is 16 amino acids. After removal of 0 bases from V and 1 base from J, the junction contained 2 bases not matched to a gene. Per germline, CDR1 SGDLS and CDR2 YYNGEE. The CDR3 here is CASSVATSGNTGELFF. DNA of the CDR3: TGTGCCAGCAGCGTAGCTACTAGCGGGAACACCGGGGAGCTGTTTTTT.

CDR3 residues: CASSLAGLYEQYF. As DNA, the CDR3 is TGTGCCAGCAGCTTAGCAGGCCTCTACGAGCAGTACTTC. The rearrangement joins TRBV7-2 to TRBJ2-7; D unresolved. This CDR3 spans 13 amino acids. The germline gives CDR1 SGHTA, CDR2 FQGNSA. V dropped 0 bases and J dropped 3 bases, with 6 bases sitting between them.

V usage is TRBV19 and J usage is TRBJ2-1; 16 bases agree with TRBD2. Germline V lookup: CDR1 LNHDA, CDR2 SQIVND (reference sequence). The J segment lost 2 bases and the V segment lost 4 bases, leaving 2 bases of the junction unmatched. The CDR3 loop spans 17 amino acids. DNA for the CDR3: TGTGCCAGTAGTACGGGGACTAGCGGGAGGGCCTACAATGAGCAGTTCTTC. Its translation is CASSTGTSGRAYNEQFF.

The CDR3 DNA reads TGTGCCAGCAGCTTACGAGTTACTAGCGGGACGGATGAGCAGTTCTTC. Its protein is CASSLRVTSGTDEQFF. The chain couples TRBV11-3 to TRBJ2-1; TRBD2 matches at 10 bases. The CDR3 loop spans 16 amino acids. Trimming took 2 bases from V and 8 from J; bases not matched to a gene: 9. Germline lookup yields CDR1 SGHNT and CDR2 YENEEA. The variable domain in full, completed from reference TRBV11-3 and TRBJ2-1, reads EAGVVQSPRYKIIEKKQPVAFWCNPISGHNTLYWYLQNLGQGPELLIRYENEEAVDDSQLPKDRFSAERLKGVDSTLKIQPAELGDSAVYLCASSLRVTSGTDEQFFGPGTRLTVL.

The V and J genes are TRBV2 and TRBJ1-3; TRBD1 agrees at 7 bases. There are 16 residues in the CDR3. CDR1 and CDR2 from the germline V gene are SNHLY and FYNNEI. The junction had 10 bases not matched to a gene; V was cut back by 4 bases and J by 4 bases. The CDR3 region is CASSGGTGAGGNTIYF. The CDR3 DNA sequence: TGTGCCAGCAGTGGGGGTACAGGGGCGGGCGGAAACACCATATATTTT.